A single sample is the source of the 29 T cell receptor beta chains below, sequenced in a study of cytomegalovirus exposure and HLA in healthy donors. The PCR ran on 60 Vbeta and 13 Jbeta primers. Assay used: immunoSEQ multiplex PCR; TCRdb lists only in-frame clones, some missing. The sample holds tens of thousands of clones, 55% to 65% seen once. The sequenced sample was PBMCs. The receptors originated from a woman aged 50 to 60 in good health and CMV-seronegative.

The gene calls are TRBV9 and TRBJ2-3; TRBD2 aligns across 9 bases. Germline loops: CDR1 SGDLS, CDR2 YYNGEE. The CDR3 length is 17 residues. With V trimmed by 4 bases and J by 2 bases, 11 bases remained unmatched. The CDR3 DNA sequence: TGTGCCAGCAGCCCACAGAGAGCTAGCGGGAACACAGATACGCAGTATTTT. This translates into CASSPQRASGNTDTQYF.

CDR3 DNA sequence: TGTGCCATCGGAAGCGGGGGGGACCAGCCCCAGCATTTT. Its protein is CAIGSGGDQPQHF. The chain is built from TRBV10-3 and TRBJ1-5; weak D call: TRBD1 (5 bases). V lost 8 bases and J lost 7, with 15 bases in between. Germline values: CDR1 ENHRY, CDR2 SYGVKD. The CDR3 loop spans 13 amino acids.

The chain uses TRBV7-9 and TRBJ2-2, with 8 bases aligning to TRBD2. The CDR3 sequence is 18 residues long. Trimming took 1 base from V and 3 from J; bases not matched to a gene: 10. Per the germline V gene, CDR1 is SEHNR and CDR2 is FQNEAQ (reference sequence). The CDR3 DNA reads TGTGCCAGCAGCTTAGGACGCTCCAGCGGGAGTTACACCGGGGAGCTGTTTTTT. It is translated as CASSLGRSSGSYTGELFF.

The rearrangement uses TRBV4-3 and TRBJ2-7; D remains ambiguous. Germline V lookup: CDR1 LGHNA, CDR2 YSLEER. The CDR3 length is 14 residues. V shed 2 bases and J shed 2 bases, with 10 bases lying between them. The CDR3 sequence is CASSQRVSTYEQYF. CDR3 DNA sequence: TGCGCCAGCAGCCAACGAGTCTCAACCTACGAGCAGTACTTC.

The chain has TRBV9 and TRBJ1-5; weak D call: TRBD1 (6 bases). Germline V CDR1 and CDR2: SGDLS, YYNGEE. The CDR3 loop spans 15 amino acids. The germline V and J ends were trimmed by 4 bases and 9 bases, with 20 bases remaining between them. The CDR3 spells CASSPQPDGGLPQHF. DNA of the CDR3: TGTGCCAGCAGCCCACAACCTGACGGGGGGCTGCCCCAGCATTTT.

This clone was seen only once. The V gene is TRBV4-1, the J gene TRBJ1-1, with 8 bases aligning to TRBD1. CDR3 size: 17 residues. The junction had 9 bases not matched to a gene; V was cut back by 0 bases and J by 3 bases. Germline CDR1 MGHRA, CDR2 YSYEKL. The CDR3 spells CASSQDVASTGDTEAFF. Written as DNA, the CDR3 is TGCGCCAGCAGCCAAGATGTTGCCTCGACAGGGGACACTGAAGCTTTCTTT.

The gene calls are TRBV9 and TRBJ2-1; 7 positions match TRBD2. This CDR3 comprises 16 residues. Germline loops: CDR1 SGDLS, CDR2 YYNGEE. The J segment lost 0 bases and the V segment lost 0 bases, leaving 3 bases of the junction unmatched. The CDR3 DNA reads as TGTGCCAGCAGCGTAGCCGGCGGGAGCTCCTACAATGAGCAGTTCTTC. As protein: CASSVAGGSSYNEQFF.

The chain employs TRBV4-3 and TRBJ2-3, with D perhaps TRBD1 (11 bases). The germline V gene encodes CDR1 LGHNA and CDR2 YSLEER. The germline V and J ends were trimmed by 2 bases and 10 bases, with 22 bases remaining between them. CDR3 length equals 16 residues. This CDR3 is CASSQTSGTGGESQYF. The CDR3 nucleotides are TGCGCCAGCAGCCAAACTAGCGGGACAGGGGGAGAGTCGCAGTATTTT.

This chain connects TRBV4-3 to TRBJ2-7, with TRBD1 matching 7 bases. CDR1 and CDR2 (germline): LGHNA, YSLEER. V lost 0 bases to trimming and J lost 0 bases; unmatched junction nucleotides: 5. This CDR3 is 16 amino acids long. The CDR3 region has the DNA TGCGCCAGCAGCCAAGAGGTGGGGGACAGCTCCTACGAGCAGTACTTC. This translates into CASSQEVGDSSYEQYF.

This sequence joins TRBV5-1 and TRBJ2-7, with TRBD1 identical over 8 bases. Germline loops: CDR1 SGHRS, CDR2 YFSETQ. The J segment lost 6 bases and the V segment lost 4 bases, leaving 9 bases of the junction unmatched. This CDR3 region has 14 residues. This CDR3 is CASSPLQGEGEQYF. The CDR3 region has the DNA TGCGCCAGCAGCCCTCTACAGGGGGAAGGCGAGCAGTACTTC.

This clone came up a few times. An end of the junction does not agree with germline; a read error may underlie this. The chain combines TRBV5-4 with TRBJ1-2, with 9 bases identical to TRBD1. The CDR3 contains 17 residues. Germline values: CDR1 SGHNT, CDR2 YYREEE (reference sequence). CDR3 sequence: CASSPPNRQGGRYGYPF. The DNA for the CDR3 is TGTGCCAGCAGCCCCCCGAATAGACAGGGGGGTCGGTATGGCTACCCCTTC.

The CDR3 region is CATSGFSGRASYNEQFF. In DNA, the CDR3 is TGTGCCACCAGCGGATTTAGCGGGAGGGCGTCCTACAATGAGCAGTTCTTC. The chain is built from TRBV15 and TRBJ2-1; TRBD2 agrees at 11 bases. CDR3 length: 17 amino acids. The trim removed 5 bases at V and 1 base at J, leaving 7 bases unmatched. The germline gives CDR1 LNHNV, CDR2 YYDKDF (reference sequence).

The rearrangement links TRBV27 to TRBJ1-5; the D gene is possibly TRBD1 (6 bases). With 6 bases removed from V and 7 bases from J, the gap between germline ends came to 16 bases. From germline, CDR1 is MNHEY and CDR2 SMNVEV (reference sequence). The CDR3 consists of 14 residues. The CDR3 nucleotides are TGTGCCAGCAGCCTATTACAGGGATCGCAGCCCCAGCATTTT. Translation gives CASSLLQGSQPQHF.

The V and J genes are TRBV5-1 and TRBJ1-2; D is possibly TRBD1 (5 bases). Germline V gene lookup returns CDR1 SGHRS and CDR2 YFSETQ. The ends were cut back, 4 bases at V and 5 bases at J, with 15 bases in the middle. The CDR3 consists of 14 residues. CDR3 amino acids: CASSPVGGMYGYTF. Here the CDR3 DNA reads TGCGCCAGCAGCCCCGTCGGGGGGATGTATGGCTACACCTTC.

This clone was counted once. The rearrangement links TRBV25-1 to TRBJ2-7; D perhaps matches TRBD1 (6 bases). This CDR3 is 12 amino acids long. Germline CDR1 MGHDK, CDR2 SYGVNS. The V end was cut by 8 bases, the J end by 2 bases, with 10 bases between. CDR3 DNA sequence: TGTGCCAGCGGACAGACCCCCTACGAGCAGTACTTC. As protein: CASGQTPYEQYF.

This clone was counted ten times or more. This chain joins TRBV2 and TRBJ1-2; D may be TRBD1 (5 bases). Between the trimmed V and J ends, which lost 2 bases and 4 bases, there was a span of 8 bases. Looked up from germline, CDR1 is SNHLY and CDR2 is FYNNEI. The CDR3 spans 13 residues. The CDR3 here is CASSEWQGYGYTF. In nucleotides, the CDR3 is TGTGCCAGCAGTGAATGGCAGGGCTATGGCTACACCTTC.

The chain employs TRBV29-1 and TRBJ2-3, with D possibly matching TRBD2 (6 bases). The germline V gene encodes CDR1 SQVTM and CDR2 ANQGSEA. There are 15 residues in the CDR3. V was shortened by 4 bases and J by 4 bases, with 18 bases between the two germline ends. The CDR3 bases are TGCAGCGTTGTCCCCCGGGGGTCAGGAGCAGATACGCAGTATTTT. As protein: CSVVPRGSGADTQYF.

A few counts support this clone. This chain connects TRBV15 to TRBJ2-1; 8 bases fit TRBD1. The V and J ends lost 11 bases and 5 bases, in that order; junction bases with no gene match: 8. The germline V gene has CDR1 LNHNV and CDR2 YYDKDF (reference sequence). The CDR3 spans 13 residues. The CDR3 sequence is CAAGTGYNNEQFF. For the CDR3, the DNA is TGTGCCGCCGGGACAGGATACAACAATGAGCAGTTCTTC.

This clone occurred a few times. The DNA for the CDR3 is TGTGCCAGCAGCTTCGGGACTAGCGGGGGGCAAGAGACCCAGTACTTC. Encoded protein: CASSFGTSGGQETQYF. The J gene is TRBJ2-5, the V gene TRBV5-4; 15 bases align to TRBD2. Germline V gives CDR1 SGHNT, CDR2 YYREEE (reference sequence). This CDR3 has 16 amino acids. Trimming cost V 2 bases and J 2 bases; bases outside gene matches: 1.

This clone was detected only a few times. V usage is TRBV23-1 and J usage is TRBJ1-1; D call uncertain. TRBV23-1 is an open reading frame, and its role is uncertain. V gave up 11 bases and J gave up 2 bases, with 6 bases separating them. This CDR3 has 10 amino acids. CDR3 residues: CALYNTEAFF. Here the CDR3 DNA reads TGCGCCCTCTATAACACTGAAGCTTTCTTT.

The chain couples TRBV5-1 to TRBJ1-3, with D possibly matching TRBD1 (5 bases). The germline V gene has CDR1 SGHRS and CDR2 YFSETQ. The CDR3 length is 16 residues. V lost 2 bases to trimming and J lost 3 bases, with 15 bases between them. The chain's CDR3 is CASSLTAGSSGNTIYF. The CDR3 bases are TGCGCCAGCAGCTTAACAGCAGGGTCGAGTGGAAACACCATATATTTT.

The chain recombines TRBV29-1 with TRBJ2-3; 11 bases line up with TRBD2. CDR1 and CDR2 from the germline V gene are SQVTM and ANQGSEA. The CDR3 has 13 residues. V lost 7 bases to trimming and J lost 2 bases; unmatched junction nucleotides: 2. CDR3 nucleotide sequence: TGCAGCGGGACTAGCGGGTCCACAGATACGCAGTATTTT. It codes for CSGTSGSTDTQYF.

The CDR3: CASSPPPTDTQYF. CDR3 bases: TGTGCCAGCTCACCACCCCCGACAGATACGCAGTATTTT. The chain is built from TRBV18 and TRBJ2-3; D unresolved. CDR1 and CDR2 (germline): KGHSH, LQKENI. V shed 0 bases and J shed 3 bases, with 4 bases lying between them. The CDR3 extends over 13 amino acids.

CDR3 in DNA: TGTGCCAGCAGCTCCGCCAGGGGCTACGAGCAGTACTTC. It codes for CASSSARGYEQYF. The chain couples TRBV5-6 to TRBJ2-7; possible D gene TRBD1, 6 bases. This CDR3 is built from 13 residues. Per germline, CDR1 SGHDT and CDR2 YYEEEE. V was pared by 3 bases and J by 3 bases, with 10 bases between.

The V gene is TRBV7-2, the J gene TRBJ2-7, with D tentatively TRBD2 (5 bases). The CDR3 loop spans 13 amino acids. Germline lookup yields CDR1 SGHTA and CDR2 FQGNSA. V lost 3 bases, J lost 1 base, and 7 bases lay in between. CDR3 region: CASSFRGSYEQYF. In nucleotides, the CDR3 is TGTGCCAGCAGCTTCCGGGGTTCCTACGAGCAGTACTTC. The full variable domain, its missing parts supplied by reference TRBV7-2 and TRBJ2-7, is GAGVSQSPSNKVTEKGKDVELRCDPISGHTALYWYRQSLGQGLEFLIYFQGNSAPDKSGLPSDRFSAERTGGSVSTLTIQRTQQEDSAVYLCASSFRGSYEQYFGPGTRLTVT.

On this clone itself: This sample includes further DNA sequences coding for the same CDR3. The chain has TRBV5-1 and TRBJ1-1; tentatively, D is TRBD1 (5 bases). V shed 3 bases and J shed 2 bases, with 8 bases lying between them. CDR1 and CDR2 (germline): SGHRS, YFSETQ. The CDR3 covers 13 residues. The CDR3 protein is CASSSQGNTEAFF. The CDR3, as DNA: TGCGCCAGCAGCTCGCAGGGAAACACTGAAGCTTTCTTT.

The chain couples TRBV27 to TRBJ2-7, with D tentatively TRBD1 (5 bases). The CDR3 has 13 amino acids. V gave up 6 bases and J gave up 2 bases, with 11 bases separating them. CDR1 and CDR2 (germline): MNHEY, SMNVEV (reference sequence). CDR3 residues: CASSPSRAYEQYF. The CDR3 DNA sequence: TGTGCCAGCAGCCCCAGCAGGGCCTACGAGCAGTACTTC.

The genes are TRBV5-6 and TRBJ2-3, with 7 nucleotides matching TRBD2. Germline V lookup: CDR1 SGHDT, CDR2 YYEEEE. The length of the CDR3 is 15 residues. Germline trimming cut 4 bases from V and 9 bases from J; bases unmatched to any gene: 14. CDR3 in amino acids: CASSPSGDYWDTQYF. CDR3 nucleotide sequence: TGTGCCAGCAGCCCGTCCGGGGACTACTGGGACACGCAGTATTTT.

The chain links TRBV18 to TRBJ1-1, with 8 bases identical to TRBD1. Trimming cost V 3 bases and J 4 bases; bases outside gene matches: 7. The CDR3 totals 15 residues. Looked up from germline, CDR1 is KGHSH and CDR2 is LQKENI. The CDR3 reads CASSPLLTGGTEAFF. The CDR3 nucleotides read TGTGCCAGCTCACCTCTTCTAACAGGGGGCACTGAAGCTTTCTTT. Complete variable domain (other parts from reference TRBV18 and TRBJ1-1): NAGVMQNPRHLVRRRGQEARLRCSPMKGHSHVYWYRQLPEEGLKFMVYLQKENIIDESGMPKERFSAEFPKEGPSILRIQQVVRGDSAAYFCASSPLLTGGTEAFFGQGTRLTVV.